The clone carrying this TCR beta chain was observed many times. V was cut by 1 base and J by 0 bases, with 10 bases left in between. The germline V gene has CDR1 SNHLY and CDR2 FYNNEI. The CDR3 consists of 15 residues. This sample is drawn from a study of CD8+CD57+ T cells in acquired aplastic anemia. By flow cytometry, patients selected for sequencing had shown an expansion of CD8+CD57+ cells. Template material for TCR beta VDJ and CDR3 profiling consisted of genomic DNA. TCRdb independently ran MiXCR on the reads; one entry per CDR3 protein. Here the sample spans roughly 240,000 distinct CDR3 sequences, approximately 50% being singletons.

The sequencing input was sorted CD4+, CD8+, or CD8+CD57+ T cells (not recorded which) from PBMCs. The sequence was collected from a human donor with aplastic anemia. The rearrangement joins TRBV2 to TRBJ2-7; a possible D gene is TRBD2 (5 bases). This chain's CDR3 is CASSEVRGSSYEQYF. CDR3 bases: TGTGCCAGCAGTGAAGTCCGTGGGAGCTCCTACGAGCAGTACTTC.